This TCR beta chain was observed in a study of blood T cell repertoires in COVID-19. Overall study: Samples of COVID-19 (acute and convalescent) were obtained from the United States, Italy and Spain.

The table lists this clone with a few counts. This CDR3 region has 16 residues. Germline V gene sequence: CDR1 SGHNT, CDR2 YYREEE (reference sequence). J was trimmed by 1 base and V by 5 bases; bases with no gene match: 12. Original processing notes: Quantification of nucleated cells was approximated via reference gene primer amplification. Sequenced by immunoSEQ multiplex PCR; TCRdb stores in-frame clones only, minus some. V, J and clone size reflect that table, while D and trimming were determined from the DNA. The sample lists some 250,000 clones; 85% to 90% were seen once. This sequence was found in a woman between 70 and 85 years old with active or convalescent COVID-19. This rearrangement joins TRBV5-4 to TRBJ2-7; TRBD2 matches at 7 bases. Sequencing was done on a sample of peripheral blood. Written as DNA, the CDR3 is TGTGCCAGCAGGAGTGGGTTGGGAGGGCCATCCTACGAGCAGTACTTC. Translation: CASRSGLGGPSYEQYF.